Below, 19 T cell receptor beta chains from the same sample are listed, as sequenced in a study of blood T cells in healthy people across ages. The authors ran a second PCR of roughly 6 to 12 cycles using a sample-barcoded 5' primer and a J-beta primer mix. Each CDR3 protein gets one entry after TCRdb re-called the 5' RACE reads with MiXCR. The repertoire includes about 640,000 distinct CDR3 sequences, less than 45% of them detected once, and 30% sits in the top ten. Sequenced: blood. These receptor sequences come from an elderly man in good health.

V usage is TRBV6-2 or TRBV6-3 and J usage is TRBJ2-7; 10 bases match TRBD2. This CDR3 is 16 amino acids long. After removal of 7 bases from V and 0 bases from J, the junction contained 9 bases not matched to a gene. The germline CDR1 and CDR2 sequences are MNHEY and SVGEGT. The CDR3 region is CASNKLAGGISYEQYF. The DNA of the CDR3 is TGTGCCAGCAACAAATTAGCGGGGGGCATCTCCTACGAGCAGTACTTC.

This clonotype was detected ten times or more. This chain connects TRBV5-1 to TRBJ2-7, with TRBD1 matching 8 bases. CDR1 is SGHRS and CDR2 is YFSETQ in the germline V gene. The ends lost 2 bases at V and 0 bases at J; junction bases unmatched: 4. The CDR3 has 15 amino acids. In DNA, the CDR3 is TGCGCCAGCAGCTTCGGGACAGGACCCTCCTACGAGCAGTACTTC. Its translation: CASSFGTGPSYEQYF.

J is TRBJ2-7 and V is TRBV2; no reliable D call. Between the trimmed V and J ends, which lost 6 bases and 2 bases, there was a span of 8 bases. Germline CDR1 and CDR2: SNHLY and FYNNEI. The CDR3 has 12 amino acids. CDR3 DNA sequence: TGTGCCAGCAGGGCTTTAACCTACGAGCAGTACTTC. Translated: CASRALTYEQYF.

The rearrangement joins TRBV12-3 or TRBV12-4 to TRBJ1-5; perhaps TRBD1 as D (6 bases). V was shortened by 3 bases and J by 4 bases, with 10 bases between the two germline ends. This CDR3 is built from 14 residues. CDR3 bases: TGTGCCAGCAGTTTTTCGACAGGTAATCAGCCCCAGCATTTT. Its protein is CASSFSTGNQPQHF.

This chain joins TRBV6-2 or TRBV6-3 and TRBJ2-1; TRBD2 matches at 10 bases. The CDR3 consists of 16 residues. V gave up 6 bases and J gave up 3 bases; unmatched junction bases: 8. The V gene's germline CDR1 is MNHEY and CDR2 SVGEGT. CDR3 amino acids: CASRTQRGGIYNEQFF. CDR3 nucleotide sequence: TGTGCCAGCAGGACGCAGCGGGGGGGAATCTACAATGAGCAGTTCTTC.

With regard to this clonotype: A much larger clone lies a single base off, so this may be a read error. J is TRBJ2-7 and V is TRBV4-3, with 12 positions matching TRBD2. The tail of the sequence fits TRBJ2-5 better, so the J call may be wrong. The CDR3 is 15 residues long. In germline, CDR1 is LGHNA, CDR2 YSLEER. CDR3 sequence (DNA): TGCGCCGGCAGCCAGGCTAGCGGGGGGGCAGAGACCCAGTACTTC. Translating it yields CAGSQASGGAETQYF.

The rearrangement links TRBV20-1 to TRBJ2-1, with TRBD2 matching over 7 bases. CDR1 is DFQATT and CDR2 is SNEGSKA in the germline V gene (reference sequence). Unmatched junction bases numbered 11, after V lost 6 bases and J lost 9 bases. The CDR3 runs to 13 residues. Here the CDR3 reads CSASTGTNIEQFF. The DNA of the CDR3 is TGCAGTGCATCAACCGGGACTAATATTGAGCAGTTCTTC.

In its sample, this clonotype was seen a few times. The rearrangement joins TRBV20-1 to TRBJ2-3, with D possibly matching TRBD2 (6 bases). This CDR3 is 12 amino acids long. The V end lost 6 bases, the J end lost 6 bases, and 13 bases lay between the germline ends. Germline CDR1 and CDR2: DFQATT and SNEGSKA (reference sequence). The CDR3 DNA follows: TGCAGTGCGGGTAGCGGACCTGATACGCAGTATTTT. Translation gives CSAGSGPDTQYF.

This sequence joins TRBV7-2 and TRBJ2-7, with 7 nucleotides matching TRBD1. Germline loops: CDR1 SGHTA, CDR2 FQGNSA. V lost 1 base and J lost 3; bases outside the gene matches: 9. The CDR3 extends over 16 amino acids. The CDR3 nucleotides read TGTGCCAGCAGCTTAGTTCGGGTCGCAGGGGGCTACGAGCAGTACTTC. Its translation is CASSLVRVAGGYEQYF. Filled out from reference TRBV7-2 and TRBJ2-7, the complete variable domain reads GAGVSQSPSNKVTEKGKDVELRCDPISGHTALYWYRQSLGQGLEFLIYFQGNSAPDKSGLPSDRFSAERTGGSVSTLTIQRTQQEDSAVYLCASSLVRVAGGYEQYFGPGTRLTVT.

A few counts support this clonotype. The chain carries TRBV12-3 or TRBV12-4 and TRBJ2-3, with TRBD2 matching 12 bases. The CDR3 sequence is 16 residues long. After removal of 5 bases from V and 6 bases from J, the junction contained 9 bases not matched to a gene. CDR3 nucleotides: TGTGCCAGCAGTGAGGCTAGCGGGAGGGCCGGGGATACGCAGTATTTT. Translation: CASSEASGRAGDTQYF.

This clonotype was seen a few times. The rearrangement joins TRBV29-1 to TRBJ2-1; TRBD2 matches 12 bases. Germline assignment: CDR1 SQVTM and CDR2 ANQGSEA. The J segment lost 15 bases and the V segment lost 8 bases, leaving 8 bases of the junction unmatched. This CDR3 is built from 11 residues. CDR3 nucleotide sequence: TGCAGCACCACTAGCGGGGGGTTTAGGTTCTTC. Translation gives CSTTSGGFRFF.

There are a few counts of this clonotype. This chain connects TRBV3-1 to TRBJ2-7; D gene uncertain. Trimming shortened V by 3 bases and J by 7 bases, and 13 bases separated the two germline ends. CDR3 length: 13 amino acids. Germline CDR1 is LGHDT and CDR2 is YNNKEL (reference sequence). The CDR3 DNA reads as TGTGCCAGCAGCCAGTTGGTATTATGGGAGCAGTACTTC. Encoded protein: CASSQLVLWEQYF.

The chain joins TRBV2 to TRBJ1-5; D gene unclear. This CDR3 has 13 residues. Germline V CDR1 and CDR2: SNHLY, FYNNEI. V lost 7 bases, J lost 0 bases, and 7 bases lay in between. The CDR3 here is CASTSDSNQPQHF. Written as DNA, the CDR3 is TGTGCCAGCACCTCGGATAGCAATCAGCCCCAGCATTTT.

This clonotype was observed a handful of times. The chain couples TRBV12-3 or TRBV12-4 to TRBJ2-5; possible D gene TRBD2, 7 bases. The V and J ends lost 7 bases and 5 bases respectively, with 17 bases between them. The CDR3 has 14 amino acids. This chain's CDR3 is CASTLGARGETQYF. The DNA of the CDR3 is TGTGCCAGCACCCTGGGGGCGCGGGGGGAGACCCAGTACTTC.

V usage is TRBV6-2 or TRBV6-3 and J usage is TRBJ2-7; 8 bases agree with TRBD2. The V segment lost 5 bases and the J segment 3 bases; nucleotides outside the gene matches: 12. CDR1 and CDR2 from the germline V gene are MNHEY and SVGEGT. The CDR3 runs to 16 residues. The CDR3 loop is CASSPDPGLARYEQYF. CDR3 coding DNA: TGTGCCAGCAGTCCAGACCCCGGACTAGCCCGCTACGAGCAGTACTTC.

This clonotype was detected a few times. CDR3 region: CASSSQRGNEQFF. The DNA for the CDR3 is TGTGCCAGCAGCTCCCAACGGGGAAATGAGCAGTTCTTC. The chain couples TRBV21-1 to TRBJ2-1. TRBV21-1 counts as a pseudogene. This CDR3 has 13 residues.

This clonotype was seen repeatedly, ten times or more. The chain has TRBV7-2 and TRBJ2-3; the match to TRBD2 covers 13 bases. Unmatched junction bases numbered 4, after V lost 4 bases and J lost 9 bases. Germline V gene data show CDR1 as SGHTA and CDR2 as FQGNSA. CDR3 size: 14 residues. As DNA, the CDR3 is TGTGCCAGCAGCTATCCGACTAGCGGGAGGACGCAGTATTTT. Translating it yields CASSYPTSGRTQYF.

The rearrangement uses TRBV28 and TRBJ2-3, with 10 bases lining up with TRBD2. The V and J ends lost 7 bases and 2 bases, in that order; junction bases with no gene match: 9. The CDR3 spans 16 residues. Germline-derived CDR1 and CDR2 are MDHEN and SYDVKM. The DNA for the CDR3 is TGTGCCAGCACCCTCCTAGCGGGGGAGACCACAGATACGCAGTATTTT. Translation: CASTLLAGETTDTQYF.

The V call is TRBV6-5, the J call TRBJ2-2; 7 nucleotides agree with TRBD2. The germline gives CDR1 MNHEY, CDR2 SVGAGI. J lost 0 bases, V lost 2 bases, and 9 bases had no gene match. This CDR3 spans 18 amino acids. This CDR3 is CASSYRDYHPANTGELFF. CDR3 DNA sequence: TGTGCCAGCAGTTACCGGGACTACCACCCCGCGAACACCGGGGAGCTGTTTTTT.